The 7 T cell receptor beta chains below all came from one sample that was sequenced in a study of tissue T cells after allogeneic stem cell transplantation. Data came from immunoSEQ multiplex PCR; TCRdb stores just in-frame clones and leaves some out. The sample consists of around 7,900 clones, 34% of them appearing once. Time point of the sample: mouse harvest day 14 after allogeneic transplant. Mouse grafts combined 10^7 T-cell-depleted bone marrow cells with 10^6 splenic CD5+ T cells. Source material: skin. The receptor source for this set is a female BALB/c mouse given C57BL/6 T cells with graft-versus-host disease after an allogeneic hematopoietic cell transplant.

About this clone: Mouse germline and gene names are used. From the germline J gene comes the end of the CDR3, since the read stops 1 residue before it. The chain is built from TRBV23 and TRBJ2-3; TRBD2, as called in the table, went unchecked against the DNA. The CDR3 sequence is 16 residues long. The germline V gene encodes CDR1 KGHTA and CDR2 FQNQQP. The covered CDR3 bases are TGCTCCAGCAGTCAAAGGGGGGGGCCTAGTGCAGAAACGCTGTAT. This codes for CSSSQRGGPSAETLY. The whole CDR3 protein is CSSSQRGGPSAETLYF.

Concerning this clone itself: Gene names are the mouse ones. The read falls 1 residue short of the CDR3 end, and the missing part is taken from the germline J gene. The V and J genes are TRBV12-2 and TRBJ1-6; D unclear. TRBJ1-6 is an open reading frame whose function is uncertain. This CDR3 has 13 residues. Trimming took off 0 bases at V and 4 bases at J, with 3 bases between the two ends. Germline CDR1 reads SGHLS; CDR2 reads HYDKME. CDR3 sequence reads: CASSLGYNSPLYF. CDR3 bases read: TGTGCCAGCTCTCTCGGGTATAATTCGCCCCTCTAC.

There are a few counts of this clone. Genes and germline come from the mouse. The CDR3 goes on 1 residue after the read ends, and that part is filled in from the germline J gene. This rearrangement joins TRBV5 to TRBJ1-5, with D unresolved. The germline gives CDR1 LGHNA, CDR2 YNLKQL (reference sequence). The CDR3 spans 14 residues. Trimming stripped 1 base from V and 1 base from J, with 5 bases between. Incomplete CDR3 DNA: TGTGCCAGCAGCCAAGTGGGGAACAACCAGGCTCCGCTT. This encodes CASSQVGNNQAPL. The whole CDR3 reads CASSQVGNNQAPLF.

This clone is medium-sized within its sample. Genes and germline come from the mouse. Read sequence stops 1 residue before the CDR3 end, and the germline J gene provides the missing end. The chain joins TRBV19 to TRBJ1-3, with TRBD1 as a possible D gene (5 bases). There are 13 residues in the CDR3. Trimming shortened V by 2 bases and J by 3 bases, and 6 bases separated the two germline ends. Germline V gene lookup returns CDR1 FNHDT and CDR2 SITEND (reference sequence). The CDR3 region is CASSIGHGNTLYF. The covered CDR3 bases are TGTGCCAGCAGTATCGGACATGGAAATACGCTCTAT.

Points on this clone: Gene names are mouse gene names. Sequencing ends 1 residue short of the CDR3 end; the germline J gene provides the rest. The genes are TRBV16 and TRBJ2-5, with TRBD2 matching over 7 bases. Looked up from germline, CDR1 is SGHSA and CDR2 is FRNQAP. CDR3 size: 14 residues. The trim removed 3 bases at V and 0 bases at J, leaving 0 bases unmatched. The sequenced CDR3 bases are TGTGCAAGCAGCTTTGGGGGGAACCAAGACACCCAGTAC. This gives the protein CASSFGGNQDTQY. The CDR3 in full is CASSFGGNQDTQYF.

For this clone: Mouse names are used for the genes. Sequencing ends 1 residue short of the CDR3 end; the germline J gene provides the rest. The V gene is TRBV2, the J gene TRBJ1-4; perhaps TRBD1 as D (5 bases). The CDR3 runs 15 residues. V was cut by 0 bases and J by 4 bases, with 9 bases left in between. CDR1 and CDR2 (germline): LGHNA, YSYQKL. The CDR3 loop is CASSQDQGINERLFF. The part of the CDR3 DNA that was read is TGTGCCAGCAGCCAAGATCAGGGAATCAACGAAAGATTATTT.

As regards this clone: Gene labels here are mouse ones. The observed sequence ends 1 residue before the CDR3 terminus, with the missing tail filled in from the germline J gene. V and J are TRBV3 and TRBJ2-7; D is unresolved. The germline gives CDR1 SNHLY, CDR2 FYNGKV (reference sequence). The V end was cut by 2 bases, the J end by 0 bases, with 2 bases between. CDR3 length: 12 amino acids. CDR3 sequence: CASSLSSYEQYF. The CDR3 DNA, read in part, is TGTGCCAGCAGCTTAAGCTCCTATGAACAGTAC.